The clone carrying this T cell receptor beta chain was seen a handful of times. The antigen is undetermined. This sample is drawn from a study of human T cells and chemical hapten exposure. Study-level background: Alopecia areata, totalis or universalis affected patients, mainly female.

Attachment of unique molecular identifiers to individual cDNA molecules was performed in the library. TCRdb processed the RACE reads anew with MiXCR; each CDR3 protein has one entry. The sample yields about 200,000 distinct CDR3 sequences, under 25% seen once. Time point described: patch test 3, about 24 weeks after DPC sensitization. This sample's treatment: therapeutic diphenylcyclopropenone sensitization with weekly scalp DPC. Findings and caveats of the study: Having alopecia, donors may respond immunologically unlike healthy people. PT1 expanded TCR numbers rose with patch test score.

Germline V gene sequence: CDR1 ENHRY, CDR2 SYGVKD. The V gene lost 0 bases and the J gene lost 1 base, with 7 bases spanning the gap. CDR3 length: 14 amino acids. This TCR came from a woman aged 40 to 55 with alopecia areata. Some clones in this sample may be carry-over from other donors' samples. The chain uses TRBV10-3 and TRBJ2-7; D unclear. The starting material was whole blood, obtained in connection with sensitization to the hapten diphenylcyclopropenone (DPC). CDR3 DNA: TGTGCCATCAGTGAGTCGAAGGCGTCCTACGAGCAGTACTTC. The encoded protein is CAISESKASYEQYF.